Each of the 16 T cell receptor beta chains below was sequenced from the same sample in a study of T cells in Graves' hyperthyroidism and ophthalmopathy (dated by TCRdb to between 2018 and 2020). The receptor library was made with multiplex PCR. The instrument given in TCRdb is Illumina HiSeq 2000. The TCR beta CDR3 regions were amplified from the RNA transcripts. The TCR CDR3 was subjected to a first round of RT-PCR using the HTBI primer set and the Qiagen OneStep RT-PCR kit. Clones were called with MiXCR by TCRdb after fastp trimmed the public reads at Q25, and only in-frame beta chains were retained. Entries that share a CDR3 protein sequence are merged under the most common genes and DNA. This sample holds 390,000 or so distinct CDR3 sequences; roughly 15% were observed only once. Approximately 13% of the sample goes to the ten largest clones. Sequencing was carried out using blood. The receptors were sampled from a man aged 18 to 30 with Graves' ophthalmopathy.

This clonotype was detected ten times or more. The chain couples TRBV29-1 to TRBJ2-7, with D possibly being TRBD1 or TRBD2 (6 bases each). Germline assignment: CDR1 SQVTM and CDR2 ANQGSEA. V was trimmed by 6 bases and J by 2 bases, leaving 17 bases between them. This CDR3 region has 14 residues. DNA for the CDR3: TGCAGCGTGGCGGGGTCAGGGGAGCCCTACGAGCAGTACTTC. It yields the protein CSVAGSGEPYEQYF.

Details on this clonotype: A read error is possible here, since a much larger clone lies one base away. The chain has TRBV27 and TRBJ1-2; D remains unclear. Trimming removed 11 bases at V and 7 bases at J, with 20 bases between. This CDR3 is built from 13 residues. Germline V gene sequence: CDR1 MNHEY, CDR2 SMNVEV (reference sequence). CDR3 in amino acids: CAARSAARPGYTF. Written as DNA, the CDR3 is TGTGCCGCTAGGTCTGCTGCTCGACCTGGCTACACCTTC.

This clonotype was seen many times. CDR3 in amino acids: CASSLSSQILFYEQYF. The DNA for the CDR3 is TGTGCCAGCAGTTTATCTTCGCAGATTCTATTCTACGAGCAGTACTTC. This chain connects TRBV27 to TRBJ2-7; D unclear. V dropped 0 bases and J dropped 3 bases, with 15 bases sitting between them. Germline CDR1 reads MNHEY; CDR2 reads SMNVEV (reference sequence). The CDR3 has 16 residues.

This clonotype was recorded a few times. DNA for the CDR3: TGTGCCAGTAGTATAGCCCCCCTCTACGAGCAGTACTTC. This translates into CASSIAPLYEQYF. The chain links TRBV19 to TRBJ2-7, with D hard to call. This CDR3 region has 13 residues. CDR1 and CDR2 from the germline V gene are LNHDA and SQIVND (reference sequence). With 1 base removed from V and 3 bases from J, the gap between germline ends came to 7 bases.

Many counts were recorded for this clonotype. J is TRBJ1-2 and V is TRBV7-9; D possibly corresponds to TRBD1 (6 bases). The CDR3 contains 13 residues. Trimming took 5 bases from V and 3 from J, leaving 10 bases between them. Germline CDR1 reads SEHNR; CDR2 reads FQNEAQ (reference sequence). The CDR3 is CASSRTGYYGYTF. In DNA form, the CDR3 reads TGTGCCAGCAGCCGCACAGGGTACTATGGCTACACCTTC.

The table lists this clonotype with many counts. The chain links TRBV7-3 to TRBJ2-3; TRBD1 matches at 11 bases. The CDR3 has 18 amino acids. Trimming removed 1 base from V and 0 bases from J; junction bases left unmatched: 6. Germline CDR1 SGHTA, CDR2 FQGTGA. CDR3 in amino acids: CASSLMGQGVRSTDTQYF. The CDR3 region has the DNA TGTGCCAGCAGCTTAATGGGACAGGGGGTCAGAAGCACAGATACGCAGTATTTT.

The V call is TRBV13, the J call TRBJ2-2; a possible D gene is TRBD2 (7 bases). Germline V CDR1 and CDR2: PRHDT, FYEKMQ (reference sequence). The CDR3 covers 19 residues. V was trimmed by 4 bases and J by 2 bases, leaving 23 bases between them. The CDR3 DNA reads TGTGCCAGCAGCTCATCTGAGGGGGACCTGGGACTAAACACCGGGGAGCTGTTTTTT. Encoded protein: CASSSSEGDLGLNTGELFF.

This clonotype was counted ten times or more. The rearrangement joins TRBV29-1 to TRBJ2-7; 9 bases fit TRBD1. Germline CDR1 reads SQVTM; CDR2 reads ANQGSEA. The CDR3 contains 15 residues. After removal of 5 bases from V and 2 bases from J, the junction contained 10 bases not matched to a gene. The CDR3 loop reads CSVQQTGTGPYEQYF. The CDR3 DNA sequence: TGCAGCGTTCAACAGACCGGGACAGGGCCCTACGAGCAGTACTTC.

V is TRBV3-1 and J is TRBJ2-7, with TRBD2 identical over 14 bases. This CDR3 has 20 amino acids. J lost 2 bases, V lost 5 bases, and 17 bases had no gene match. Germline V gene lookup returns CDR1 LGHDT and CDR2 YNNKEL (reference sequence). CDR3 DNA sequence: TGTGCCAGCAGCATCCCTCGTATTAAGACTAGCGGGGGGGAAACCTACGAGCAGTACTTC. Protein: CASSIPRIKTSGGETYEQYF.

This clonotype was observed at least ten times. This chain joins TRBV3-1 and TRBJ2-1; 9 bases match TRBD2. In germline, CDR1 is LGHDT, CDR2 YNNKEL (reference sequence). This CDR3 is built from 17 residues. The ends lost 1 base at V and 8 bases at J; junction bases unmatched: 12. In DNA, the CDR3 is TGTGCCAGCAGCCAAGTTGAGGCGGGGGGGCATGTCTATGAGCAGTTCTTC. Translation gives CASSQVEAGGHVYEQFF.

Ten or more counts support this clonotype. This chain links TRBV11-2 with TRBJ2-1, with D perhaps being TRBD1 or TRBD2 (6 bases each). Trimming stripped 4 bases from V and 2 bases from J, with 15 bases between. The CDR3 is made up of 16 amino acids. CDR1 is SGHAT and CDR2 is FQNNGV in the germline V gene. CDR3 sequence: CASSSVMGGPYNEQFF. The CDR3 bases are TGTGCCAGCAGCTCTGTTATGGGGGGCCCCTACAATGAGCAGTTCTTC.

V gene TRBV2 combines with J gene TRBJ2-3, with TRBD1 matching over 7 bases. J gave up 5 bases and V 1 base, and 6 bases lay outside the gene matches. The germline V gene has CDR1 SNHLY and CDR2 FYNNEI. The CDR3 covers 15 residues. The DNA of the CDR3 is TGTGCCAGCAGTGAAGGGGACAGTCCCGGAGATACGCAGTATTTT. It translates to CASSEGDSPGDTQYF.

This clonotype was detected ten times or more. This chain's CDR3 is CSARPTVLLAGHEQFF. The CDR3 nucleotides are TGCAGTGCTAGACCGACCGTCTTACTAGCGGGACATGAGCAGTTCTTC. This chain joins TRBV20-1 and TRBJ2-1, with 10 bases fitting TRBD2. The length of the CDR3 is 16 residues. CDR1 is DFQATT, CDR2 SNEGSKA, per germline (reference sequence). V trimming: 2 bases; J trimming: 8 bases; junction bases outside the gene matches: 12.

This clonotype was picked up many times. The rearrangement uses TRBV27 and TRBJ1-1, with D possibly TRBD1 on 5 matching bases. From germline, CDR1 is MNHEY and CDR2 SMNVEV (reference sequence). Trimming took off 7 bases at V and 4 bases at J, with 13 bases between the two ends. CDR3 length equals 13 residues. CDR3 sequence: CASTLGVGTEAFF. As DNA, the CDR3 is TGTGCCAGCACCTTAGGGGTTGGCACTGAAGCTTTCTTT.

The CDR3 here is CASSISGASNQPQHF. CDR3 nucleotide sequence: TGTGCCAGTAGTATTTCAGGGGCGAGCAATCAGCCCCAGCATTTT. The chain is built from TRBV19 and TRBJ1-5; TRBD1 is a possible D gene (6 bases). The CDR3 sequence is 15 residues long. CDR1 and CDR2 from the germline V gene are LNHDA and SQIVND (reference sequence). V gave up 3 bases and J gave up 1 base, with 10 bases separating them.

Ten or more counts support this clonotype. The chain has TRBV6-1 and TRBJ2-1, with 7 nucleotides matching TRBD1. Looked up from germline, CDR1 is MNHNS and CDR2 is SASEGT. With 5 bases clipped from V and 0 bases from J, the junction kept 7 bases outside the gene matches. CDR3 length: 16 residues. CDR3 loop: CASSSGQASSYNEQFF. The CDR3 DNA reads TGTGCCAGCAGTTCAGGACAGGCGAGCTCCTACAATGAGCAGTTCTTC.